This TCR beta chain came from a study of cytomegalovirus exposure and HLA in healthy donors (dated by TCRdb to 2016 to 2017). Looking at the study overall: In an earlier analysis of several hundred of the donors, 276 Gb of sequence data and 100 million or so unique TCR beta sequences from 150 million to 200 million T cells were reported. Approximately 300 gigabases of sequencing data and around 85 million unique TCR sequences made up an early release that covered fewer than 650 HLA-typed donors. Of the 300 to 500 genotyped donors, roughly 76% were placed in the genetic ancestry cluster associated with self-reported Caucasian donors. The study aimed to test whether signatures of past pathogen exposure could be identified by cataloging public T cell receptors. The T cell repertoires of 550 to 850 subjects were profiled by immunosequencing and related to cytomegalovirus serostatus. A separate validation cohort of approximately 120 different subjects was used in addition to the roughly 620-subject first cohort. To predict cytomegalovirus infection status, the study brought together high-throughput TCR immunosequencing, statistical association of individual TCRs with disease status, and machine learning. In a later analysis, previously published TCR beta repertoires from 600 to 850 donors were re-analyzed and high-resolution HLA genotyping was added so that TCR occurrence patterns could be studied. Rather than drawing on any new phenotypic data, the later analysis identified candidate immune exposures from TCR beta sequences and the way those sequences occurred across donors. In an earlier analysis of 587 of the donors, high-throughput TCR beta sequencing was used to judge whether each TCR beta V gene segment behaved as functional or pseudogenic. Donor age, sex, ethnicity and CMV serostatus were collected together with the repertoire data. Genome-wide SNP genotypes for about 60% of the roughly 700 donors were used in a later genetic analysis, which treated that subset as a discovery cohort. Every repertoire in the discovery cohort had been generated on one and the same sequencing platform. HLA typing covered class I and class II loci at four-digit resolution. Typing coverage varied by locus: roughly 620-630 donors for A, B, C, DRB1 and DQB1; roughly 500 for DQA1; over 600 for DPA1; approximately 470 for DPB1. Several DR-DQ haplotypes were handled as single units for association and clustering, since linkage in the cohort was strong. On average, over 200,000 unique TCR beta nucleotide sequences were sequenced per donor among 398 genotyped donors of the cohort, with 15% to 20% of those sequences being non-productive. General findings and caveats noted by the study authors: A group of highly shared sequence variants was considered likely to be a technical artifact of the sequencing pipeline. In a later analysis, several top co-occurrence clusters were reported to appear linked to parvovirus B19, influenza, CMV and Epstein-Barr virus. A few of the identified cytomegalovirus-associated TCR beta chains were confirmed in vitro to be specific for cytomegalovirus antigens. Because counts were too low, about 18 rarely observed V segments, including chromosome 9 orphons, were excluded from the earlier analysis of some 590 of the donors. Sequencing depth was assumed to be roughly uniform across donors in the presence/absence analyses, though that assumption may not hold. A further reported finding was that TCR beta sequences accurately predicted the HLA-A and HLA-B alleles for most subjects in the first cohort. When HLA alleles, especially DR and DQ, strongly co-occurred, TCR associations were difficult to assign to individual alleles. It was suggested by the authors that the approach could potentially be generalized to other disease states and immunological phenotypes. While some public TCRs were present in many individuals, most TCR sequences turned up only very rarely across donors. Compared with the approximately 710-donor mean, donors in an Asian-associated ancestry cluster had fewer N-insertions in productive TCRs, according to a later genetic analysis. CMV serostatus was the only immune exposure information available for the cohort. The study listed 150 to 200 TCR beta chains as associated with cytomegalovirus. In a later analysis, HLA-associated TCR beta chains were found to be more clonally expanded and to have lower generation probabilities than equally common non-associated chains. The classifier was reported to diagnose cytomegalovirus status with high specificity and sensitivity in both the original cohort and the validation cohort. In a later analysis, most CMV-associated TCR beta chains were found to appear HLA-restricted, with HLA associations seemingly driven largely by CMV exposure. Only TCR beta chains were sequenced in this cohort, and the absence of alpha or paired-chain data limited detectable features. A later analysis associated 16,951 TCR beta sequences with specific HLA alleles at a false discovery rate of 0.05. In a later genetic analysis, a missense DCLRE1C variant was associated with V-gene and J-gene trimming of TCR beta chains, and the association was replicated in an independent cohort. In a later analysis, the rate of TCR association differed among HLA loci, with DRB1 alleles having the most associated TCRs and HLA-C alleles having the fewest. An earlier analysis of around 540 of the donors showed that most TCR beta V segments appeared in productive rearrangements either about 90% or about 30% of the time, which broadly matched IMGT annotations. Some IMGT-functional V segments, including TRBV6-2 and TRBV6-3, could not be distinguished by the 87-base-pair reads and were therefore excluded. Correlated functional status among segregating V segments might reflect linkage disequilibrium, but an unknown experimental factor could not be ruled out. HLA typing was unavailable for some donors at each locus, so association tests used only the typed subset.

The CDR3 starts with the cysteine, ends with the phenylalanine, and has 15 residues. CDR3 DNA is the only sequence kept; it has 45 bases, read in frame from the first base. The germline V gene encodes CDR1 KGHSY and CDR2 FQNENV. V was cut back by 0 bases and J by 5 bases, leaving a gap of 11 bases between them. The library was built by means of the immunoSEQ multiplex PCR assay. The multiplex PCR relied on a mix of 60 forward primers for TCR Vbeta segments and 13 reverse primers for TCR Jbeta segments. The CDR3 region of rearranged TCR beta genes was amplified from genomic DNA by a multiplex PCR assay. The amplified TCR beta libraries were sequenced on the Illumina HiSeq System as 87-base-pair reads. As for the original processing: A later analysis tallied 80 million to 95 million unique TCR beta chains across the 600 to 700 repertoires, and about 12 million of those chains were shared by two or more donors. Raw reads were error-corrected and collapsed into unique sequences with a nearest-neighbor algorithm that merged closely related sequences to remove PCR and sequencing errors. To assign V, D and J gene segments, CDR3 sequences were aligned to IMGT reference sequences. For a sequence to be retained, at least a six-nucleotide match to both a V gene segment and a J gene segment was required. Rearrangements were classified as productive when the CDR3 lacked stop codons and remained in frame with V and J, and all other rearrangements were classified as non-productive. Following IMGT convention, CDR3 was defined as the stretch from the second conserved V-encoded cysteine to the conserved J-encoded phenylalanine. The earlier analysis of about 590 of the donors excluded sequences that lacked an unambiguous match to a single V gene segment. An earlier analysis of a few hundred of the donors called V segments functional above 56.7% productive rearrangements and segregating when the between-donor standard deviation exceeded 5%. A statistical classification framework was built to diagnose cytomegalovirus status from the catalog of TCR beta chain sequences. V and J gene assignment, in a later analysis, came from comparing TCR nucleotide sequences with IMGT/GENE-DB human TR gene sequences. The TCRdist pipeline was used in a later analysis to assign CDR3 sequences and most-parsimonious VDJ recombination scenarios. In a later analysis, each TCR beta chain was defined by its CDR3 amino acid sequence together with its V-gene family, and reads lacking a unique V-gene family were excluded. As a way to deal with suspected cross-contamination and a sequencing artifact, a later analysis dropped 450 to 600 nucleotide sequences that were highly shared and had low generation probability. In a later analysis, a clonal expansion index was calculated for each public chain from normalized within-repertoire ranks of inferred template counts. A later analysis computed generation probabilities with a VDJ recombination model fitted to out-of-frame rearrangements, and checked the results against IGoR. In a later analysis, TCR-TCR, TCR-HLA and TCR-CMV co-occurrence was scored with hypergeometric tests, and a repertoire-size bias correction was applied to TCR pairs. To estimate false discovery rates, a later analysis permuted the HLA or CMV assignments 20 times. In a later analysis, co-occurring TCRs were grouped using DBSCAN, with TCRdist sequence similarity added in when clustering inside HLA-allele-positive subsets. Repertoires with fewer than 30,000 or more than 120,000 public chains were left out of co-occurrence clustering, as were five repertoires with anomalous nucleotide sharing. This immuneACCESS table, as held by TCRdb, lists in-frame sequences with V and J called but not all clones. Of the missing ones, under half trace to an unresolved V gene in checked studies; the others have no known cause. D and trimming were read from the DNA, whereas the V and J calls and clone size are those reported in that table. Across this sample there are under 200,000 clones, with around 77% seen only once. The ten biggest clones cover under 2.5% of the sample.

As to this clone: Its recognized antigen is unknown. The input lacks base qualities; no much larger clone sits a single base away.

The cohort comprised fewer than 700 healthy bone marrow donors. Cohort members were all nominally healthy when sampled, although unrecorded immune exposures were likely present. The donor tested CMV seronegative, placing the donor among the 350 to 400 seronegative members of the cohort. A peripheral blood sample was collected from each donor, and TCR beta sequencing was performed on peripheral blood mononuclear cells. Genomic DNA extraction from the blood cell samples was performed with the Qiagen DNeasy Blood Extraction Kit. The rearrangement joined TRBV16 to TRBJ1-5, with TRBD1 tentatively as D gene (5 bases match). The sequenced sample was PBMCs. The source of this sequence is a man aged 55 to 70 in good health and CMV-seronegative. The CDR3 region: CASSQSGGIDQPQHF. The nucleotide sequence reads TGTGCCAGCAGCCAATCGGGGGGAATCGATCAGCCCCAGCATTTT.